The 6 T cell receptor beta chains listed next were all sequenced from one sample in a study of CD8+ T cells in alopecia areata. Described treatment: oral pan-JAK inhibitor, 5-10 mg twice daily. Isolated RNA was reverse transcribed into cDNA used as the sequencing template. Produced via immunoSEQ multiplex PCR; TCRdb's table is partial and in-frame only. Here the sample spans hundreds of thousands of clones, 60% being singletons. The sequencing used CD4+ T cells sorted from blood, collected at roughly week 53, from a patient treated with tofacitinib. The source is a human donor with alopecia areata.

This chain joins TRBV9 and TRBJ1-6; D not certain. Germline V gene lookup returns CDR1 SGDLS and CDR2 YYNGEE. V dropped 0 bases and J dropped 6 bases, with 13 bases sitting between them. This CDR3 is 16 amino acids long. The CDR3 loop is CASSVAGLGTNSPLHF. The CDR3 nucleotides read TGTGCCAGCAGCGTAGCCGGTCTAGGAACTAATTCACCCCTCCACTTT. Full variable domain (remainder filled in from reference TRBV9 and TRBJ1-6): DSGVTQTPKHLITATGQRVTLRCSPRSGDLSVYWYQQSLDQGLQFLIQYYNGEERAKGNILERFSAQQFPDLHSELNLSSLELGDSALYFCASSVAGLGTNSPLHFGNGTRLTVT.

The chain carries TRBV2 and TRBJ2-7, with 7 bases aligning to TRBD2. J was trimmed by 5 bases and V by 7 bases; bases with no gene match: 14. Per the germline V gene, CDR1 is SNHLY and CDR2 is FYNNEI. The CDR3 is 15 amino acids. CDR3 nucleotides: TGTGCCAGCACCGAAGGTGGGGGGGTAGAGGACGAGCAGTACTTC. It codes for CASTEGGGVEDEQYF.

This clone was seen only a few times. This chain links TRBV7-9 with TRBJ1-6, with TRBD1 identical over 9 bases. This CDR3 has 15 amino acids. The germline gives CDR1 SEHNR, CDR2 FQNEAQ (reference sequence). Trimming took 5 bases from V and 7 from J; bases not matched to a gene: 6. The CDR3 protein is CASSPTGGWNSPLHF. CDR3 nucleotides: TGTGCCAGCAGCCCGACAGGGGGGTGGAATTCACCCCTCCACTTT.

This clone was counted a few times. This chain joins TRBV7-3 and TRBJ2-3; D is ambiguous. There are 11 residues in the CDR3. Trimming left V 4 bases short and J 2 bases short, with 1 base between. Germline assignment: CDR1 SGHTA and CDR2 FQGTGA. For the CDR3, the DNA is TGTGCCAGCAGCTCCACAGATACGCAGTATTTT. Its protein is CASSSTDTQYF.

The chain combines TRBV2 with TRBJ2-7, with 9 bases identical to TRBD1. V shed 8 bases and J 5 bases; nucleotides not matched to a gene: 13. CDR1 and CDR2 (germline): SNHLY, FYNNEI. The CDR3 is 15 residues long. CDR3: CASSVRGDRVHEQYF. CDR3 bases: TGTGCCAGCTCGGTAAGGGGGGACAGGGTCCACGAGCAGTACTTC.

This chain links TRBV9 with TRBJ2-6; no clear D gene. The germline V gene has CDR1 SGDLS and CDR2 YYNGEE. The CDR3 is 15 residues long. Trimming cost V 0 bases and J 2 bases, with 6 bases left between them. The CDR3 spells CASSVGSPGANVLTF. CDR3 DNA: TGTGCCAGCAGCGTAGGGTCTCCTGGGGCCAACGTCCTGACTTTC.